A single sample is the source of the 19 T cell receptor beta chains below, sequenced in a study of blood T cell repertoires in COVID-19. Profiling relied on immunoSEQ multiplex PCR, and the TCRdb table lists in-frame clones only, not all of them. The sample holds about 160,000 clones, roughly 74% seen once. Sequencing used peripheral blood. The receptor source for this set is a woman aged 80 or over with acute or convalescent COVID-19.

This sequence joins TRBV5-6 and TRBJ2-1, with a tentative D call TRBD2 (6 bases). V lost 3 bases, J lost 3 bases, and 16 bases lay in between. CDR1 is SGHDT and CDR2 is YYEEEE in the germline V gene. CDR3 length: 16 amino acids. The CDR3 coding sequence is TGTGCCAGCAGCTCCCTGGGGGACTTGAGCTACAATGAGCAGTTCTTC. Encoded protein: CASSSLGDLSYNEQFF. Looking up the rest from reference TRBV5-6 and TRBJ2-1 gives the full variable domain: DAGVTQSPTHLIKTRGQQVTLRCSPKSGHDTVSWYQQALGQGPQFIFQYYEEEERQRGNFPDRFSGHQFPNYSSELNVNALLLGDSALYLCASSSLGDLSYNEQFFGPGTRLTVL.

This sequence joins TRBV4-2 and TRBJ1-2; no clear D. V was trimmed by 1 base and J by 2 bases, leaving 20 bases between them. This CDR3 is built from 18 residues. Germline V gene data show CDR1 as LGHNA and CDR2 as YNFKEQ. The CDR3: CASSQVLSRVLENYGYTF. As DNA, the CDR3 is TGTGCCAGCAGCCAAGTCCTCTCCCGCGTTCTGGAGAACTATGGCTACACCTTC.

This sequence joins TRBV5-1 and TRBJ1-1, with 8 bases that match TRBD1. Germline loops: CDR1 SGHRS, CDR2 YFSETQ. This CDR3 region has 16 residues. V gave up 4 bases and J gave up 1 base; unmatched junction bases: 9. The DNA for the CDR3 is TGCGCCAGCAGCGTACAACAGGGGGGAACGAACACTGAAGCTTTCTTT. Encoded protein: CASSVQQGGTNTEAFF.

The V and J genes are TRBV18 and TRBJ2-6; 8 bases line up with TRBD1. Trimming took 4 bases from V and 1 from J; bases not matched to a gene: 6. The CDR3 is made up of 17 amino acids. From germline, CDR1 is KGHSH and CDR2 LQKENI. In DNA form, the CDR3 reads TGTGCCAGCTCACGAGGACAGGGAAGATCTGGGGCCAACGTCCTGACTTTC. It codes for CASSRGQGRSGANVLTF.

The gene calls are TRBV7-9 and TRBJ1-2; no firm D call. CDR3 size: 12 residues. CDR1 is SEHNR, CDR2 FQNEAQ, per germline (reference sequence). V shed 6 bases and J shed 1 base, with 6 bases lying between them. In nucleotides, the CDR3 is TGTGCCAGCAGTCCGTATAACTATGGCTACACCTTC. Encoded protein: CASSPYNYGYTF.

J is TRBJ1-3 and V is TRBV18, with D unclear. CDR3 length: 16 amino acids. Germline values: CDR1 KGHSH, CDR2 LQKENI. The V and J ends lost 1 base and 0 bases respectively, with 10 bases between them. CDR3 sequence (DNA): TGTGCCAGCTCACCACGAGCGACGGGCTCTGGAAACACCATATATTTT. Amino acid sequence: CASSPRATGSGNTIYF.

The CDR3 nucleotides are TGTGCCAGCAGCTTACAGGGACCCACCCAAGAGACCCAGTACTTC. Protein: CASSLQGPTQETQYF. The chain carries TRBV5-6 and TRBJ2-5; a possible D gene is TRBD1 (6 bases). V gave up 2 bases and J gave up 1 base, with 12 bases separating them. The CDR3 is made up of 15 amino acids. Germline lookup yields CDR1 SGHDT and CDR2 YYEEEE.

The rearrangement joins TRBV27 to TRBJ2-6; 9 bases map to TRBD1. The CDR3 length is 19 residues. Germline V lookup: CDR1 MNHEY, CDR2 SMNVEV (reference sequence). J gave up 2 bases and V 4 bases, and 12 bases lay outside the gene matches. CDR3 bases: TGTGCCAGCAGTTCAAACCTACCGGGACAGGGCACTGGGGCCAACGTCCTGACTTTC. Translated, it gives CASSSNLPGQGTGANVLTF.

The sample holds one count of this clone. J is TRBJ1-2 and V is TRBV5-1; 7 nucleotides match TRBD1. The CDR3 covers 15 residues. Germline-derived CDR1 and CDR2 are SGHRS and YFSETQ. After removal of 0 bases from V and 6 bases from J, the junction contained 8 bases not matched to a gene. CDR3 nucleotides: TGCGCCAGCAGCTTGGAGGGTAACAGGGGTGATGGCTACACCTTC. Amino acids: CASSLEGNRGDGYTF. Full variable domain (rest looked up from reference TRBV5-1 and TRBJ1-2): KAGVTQTPRYLIKTRGQQVTLSCSPISGHRSVSWYQQTPGQGLQFLFEYFSETQRNKGNFPGRFSGRQFSNSRSEMNVSTLELGDSALYLCASSLEGNRGDGYTFGSGTRLTVV.

V and J are TRBV27 and TRBJ2-1, with 7 bases lining up with TRBD2. The V gene end was trimmed by 8 bases and the J gene end by 3 bases; junction bases not matched to a gene: 4. From germline, CDR1 is MNHEY and CDR2 SMNVEV (reference sequence). The length of the CDR3 is 13 residues. Written as DNA, the CDR3 is TGTGCCAGCGGGGACTACAGCTACAATGAGCAGTTCTTC. Translated, it gives CASGDYSYNEQFF.

This chain joins TRBV19 and TRBJ1-1; 7 bases match TRBD1. V was pared by 10 bases and J by 0 bases, with 14 bases of the junction left unmatched. Germline V gene data show CDR1 as LNHDA and CDR2 as SQIVND (reference sequence). CDR3 length equals 16 residues. Here the CDR3 reads CATPGGTAPLNTEAFF. The CDR3 DNA reads TGTGCCACTCCGGGGGGGACAGCCCCCTTGAACACTGAAGCTTTCTTT.

The chain uses TRBV7-2 and TRBJ2-3; no definite D call. The CDR3 covers 13 residues. The V and J ends lost 1 base and 5 bases respectively, with 7 bases between them. In germline, CDR1 is SGHTA, CDR2 FQGNSA. CDR3 sequence reads: CASSLVVRDTQYF. The CDR3 DNA is TGTGCCAGCAGCTTAGTTGTCAGAGATACGCAGTATTTT.

The chain is built from TRBV12-3 or TRBV12-4 and TRBJ1-1; D not resolved. V shed 8 bases and J shed 10 bases, with 17 bases lying between them. This CDR3 has 12 residues. The CDR3 bases are TGTGCCAGCGCCCCGGGTGAGAGGCGAGCTTTCTTT. Its protein is CASAPGERRAFF.

The chain recombines TRBV28 with TRBJ2-5; 10 positions agree with TRBD1. The CDR3 is 15 residues long. The V segment lost 6 bases and the J segment 4 bases; nucleotides outside the gene matches: 8. The germline CDR1 and CDR2 sequences are MDHEN and SYDVKM. CDR3: CASRTSGTGVETQYF. The CDR3 DNA follows: TGTGCCAGCAGAACTTCCGGGACAGGGGTAGAGACCCAGTACTTC.

This chain links TRBV19 with TRBJ1-2; TRBD1 matches 9 bases. J gave up 6 bases and V 4 bases, and 6 bases lay outside the gene matches. The CDR3 loop spans 14 amino acids. Germline V gene sequence: CDR1 LNHDA, CDR2 SQIVND (reference sequence). DNA for the CDR3: TGTGCCAGTAGTACCAAGCGGACAGGGGATGGCTACACCTTC. Translated: CASSTKRTGDGYTF. Full variable domain (missing parts from reference TRBV19 and TRBJ1-2): DGGITQSPKYLFRKEGQNVTLSCEQNLNHDAMYWYRQDPGQGLRLIYYSQIVNDFQKGDIAEGYSVSREKKESFPLTVTSAQKNPTAFYLCASSTKRTGDGYTFGSGTRLTVV.

This clone was found a few times. The rearrangement links TRBV28 to TRBJ1-1, with D possibly matching TRBD1 (6 bases). V lost 6 bases and J 0 bases, leaving 11 bases between the germline ends. Germline V gene lookup returns CDR1 MDHEN and CDR2 SYDVKM. The CDR3 length is 14 residues. The CDR3 sequence is CASRTTGMNTEAFF. The CDR3 region has the DNA TGTGCCAGCAGGACGACAGGTATGAACACTGAAGCTTTCTTT.

The chain uses TRBV20-1 and TRBJ2-5; D might be TRBD1 (5 bases). Between the trimmed V and J ends, which lost 3 bases and 2 bases, there was a span of 10 bases. CDR1 is DFQATT, CDR2 SNEGSKA, per germline (reference sequence). This CDR3 region has 13 residues. CDR3 bases: TGCAGTGCTAGTCGACGGACACAAGAGACCCAGTACTTC. Translating it yields CSASRRTQETQYF.

This clone was recorded a few times. V is TRBV30 and J is TRBJ2-7, with 7 bases that match TRBD1. The CDR3 runs 14 residues. Trimming took 4 bases from V and 1 from J; bases not matched to a gene: 7. CDR1 is GTSNPN, CDR2 SVGIG, per germline (reference sequence). The CDR3 reads CAWNAGTASYEQYF. The DNA for the CDR3 is TGTGCCTGGAACGCCGGGACAGCATCCTACGAGCAGTACTTC.

This clone turned up a few times. The chain carries TRBV24-1 and TRBJ2-2; 16 bases fit TRBD2. CDR1 and CDR2 (germline): KGHDR, SFDVKD. The CDR3 consists of 18 residues. V shed 4 bases, J shed 1 base, and the junction held 2 bases outside the gene matches. Here the CDR3 reads CATSEGLAGGLNTGELFF. For the CDR3, the DNA is TGTGCCACCAGTGAGGGACTAGCGGGGGGGTTGAACACCGGGGAGCTGTTTTTT.